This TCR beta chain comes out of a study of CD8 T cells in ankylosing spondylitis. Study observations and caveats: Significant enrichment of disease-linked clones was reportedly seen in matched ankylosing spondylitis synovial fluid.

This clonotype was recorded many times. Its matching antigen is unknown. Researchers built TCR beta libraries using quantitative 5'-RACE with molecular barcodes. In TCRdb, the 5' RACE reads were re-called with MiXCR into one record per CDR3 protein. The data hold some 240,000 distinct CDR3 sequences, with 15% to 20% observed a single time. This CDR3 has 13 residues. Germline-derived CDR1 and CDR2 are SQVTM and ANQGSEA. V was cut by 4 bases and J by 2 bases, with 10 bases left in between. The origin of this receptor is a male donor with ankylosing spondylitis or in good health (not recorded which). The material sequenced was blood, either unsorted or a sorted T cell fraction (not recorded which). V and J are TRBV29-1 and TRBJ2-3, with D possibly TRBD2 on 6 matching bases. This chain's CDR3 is CSVVAGNTDTQYF. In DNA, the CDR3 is TGCAGCGTTGTCGCGGGAAACACAGATACGCAGTATTTT.